This is a list of T cell receptor beta chains from one sample in a study of CD8 T cells in Susac syndrome. Each CDR3 protein is one row after TCRdb ran MiXCR on the immunoSEQ multiplex PCR reads. The sample shows about 130,000 distinct CDR3 sequences, about 92% of them seen only once. Sequenced: CD8+ T cells from PBMCs. These receptors originate from a human donor with multiple sclerosis. Both conserved end residues are part of each CDR3. The order of the fields is CDR3 DNA, CDR3 protein, V gene, J gene, clone size, D gene. The D gene is left open where the match is weak. Clone size is given for some rows only: seen once, a few or many times, or a class if the clone is expanded.

TGTGCCAGCAGCTTAGCGGGGGCGCGAGAGACCCAGTACTTC	CASSLAGARETQYF	TRBV7-9	TRBJ2-5	NA	NA
TGTGCCAGCAGTCCGGACAGCTACCAAGAGACCCAGTACTTC	CASSPDSYQETQYF	TRBV3-1	TRBJ2-5	NA	NA
TGTGCCAGCAGCCAGGACGACAATGAGCAGTTCTTC	CASSQDDNEQFF	TRBV3-1	TRBJ2-1	NA	NA
TGTGCCAGCAGCGTAAGGCAGAACACCGGGGAGCTGTTTTTT	CASSVRQNTGELFF	TRBV9	TRBJ2-2	once	NA
TGTGCCAGCGGACCGGGGGCTTACGAGCAGTACTTC	CASGPGAYEQYF	TRBV27	TRBJ2-7	NA	NA
TGTGCCAGCGCCCTGGTCGGGGGGATTCAAGAGACCCAGTACTTC	CASALVGGIQETQYF	TRBV28	TRBJ2-5	NA	TRBD2
TGCAGTGCTAGAGATTTGGCCGACTACAATGAGCAGTTCTTC	CSARDLADYNEQFF	TRBV20-1	TRBJ2-1	NA	NA
TGTGCCAGCAGTTTATTTGCCGAGAACAAAAACATTCAGTACTTC	CASSLFAENKNIQYF	TRBV27	TRBJ2-4	NA	NA
TGTGCCAGCAGTTTAGGGGACGGCAATCAGCCCCAGCATTTT	CASSLGDGNQPQHF	TRBV12-3/TRBV12-4	TRBJ1-5	once	NA
TGTGCCAGTAAAAGGGGGCTACTAGCGGGAGACCACACAGATACGCAGTATTTT	CASKRGLLAGDHTDTQYF	TRBV19	TRBJ2-3	NA	TRBD2
TGTGCCACCAGCAGAAACACCGGGACAGGGTTGAGGGAGCAGTACTTC	CATSRNTGTGLREQYF	TRBV15	TRBJ2-7	NA	TRBD1
TGTGCCAGCAGCTCGCGGACAGATCTTTATGGCTACACCTTC	CASSSRTDLYGYTF	TRBV13	TRBJ1-2	NA	NA
TGTGCCAGCAGCCCGGAGGGGGGTCTTAATGAGCAGTTCTTC	CASSPEGGLNEQFF	TRBV5-6	TRBJ2-1	NA	NA
TGTGCCGCGGGGGTGAGCAATCAGCCCCAGCATTTT	CAAGVSNQPQHF	TRBV12-3/TRBV12-4	TRBJ1-5	NA	NA
TGTGCCAGCAGTGCATTGGGTCCCTCGTCCTACGAGCAGTACTTC	CASSALGPSSYEQYF	TRBV12-3/TRBV12-4	TRBJ2-7	NA	NA
TGTGCCAGCAGTCTAACAGGGTTCAACGAGCAGTACTTC	CASSLTGFNEQYF	TRBV28	TRBJ2-7	NA	NA
TGTGCCAGCAGCTTAAGGGCGGACTCCTACGAGCAGTACTTC	CASSLRADSYEQYF	TRBV7-3	TRBJ2-7	NA	NA
TGTGCCAGCAGCTTAAGCAGGGGGCTAGGGACTGAAGCTTTCTTT	CASSLSRGLGTEAFF	TRBV7-3	TRBJ1-1	NA	TRBD1
TGCGCCAGCAACCCTGGACTAGTCGATGAGCAGTTCTTC	CASNPGLVDEQFF	TRBV10-2	TRBJ2-1	NA	TRBD2
TGCGCCAGCAGCCTTTACCCTAACGATGAGCAGTTCTTC	CASSLYPNDEQFF	TRBV5-1	TRBJ2-1	NA	NA
TGTGCCAGTTACAGGGGGCGCAGCTATGGCTACACCTTC	CASYRGRSYGYTF	TRBV19	TRBJ1-2	once	TRBD1
TGTGCCACCAGTGATTTGGACGGGGAGCTGTTTTTT	CATSDLDGELFF	TRBV24-1	TRBJ2-2	NA	NA
TGTGCCAGCAGTGCTCGGGACTCACCTGTCGTGGATACGCAGTATTTT	CASSARDSPVVDTQYF	TRBV2	TRBJ2-3	NA	NA
TGTGCCAGTAGTATCCCCCCGGACGGATACAATGAGCAGTTCTTC	CASSIPPDGYNEQFF	TRBV19	TRBJ2-1	NA	NA
TGTGCCAGCAGCCCAAGCGGACAGGGGGACACTGAAGCTTTCTTT	CASSPSGQGDTEAFF	TRBV3-1	TRBJ1-1	NA	TRBD1
TGTGCCAGCAGCAAATCTAAGGGACCGAGAAATCAGCCCCAGCATTTT	CASSKSKGPRNQPQHF	TRBV21-1	TRBJ1-5	NA	NA
TGTGCCAGCAGCTTAGGAAGTAACGCAGATACGCAGTATTTT	CASSLGSNADTQYF	TRBV13	TRBJ2-3	NA	NA
TGTGCCAGCAGCAAGGCATCTTGGGCGGGTACCGGGGAGCTGTTTTTT	CASSKASWAGTGELFF	TRBV5-5	TRBJ2-2	NA	NA